The T cell receptor beta chain under discussion was sequenced for a study of vaccination and CD4 T cells after COVID-19. Between the trimmed V and J ends, which lost 0 bases and 2 bases, there was a span of 8 bases. The CDR3 is 14 residues long. Germline CDR1 is SGHRS and CDR2 is YFSETQ. A word on this clonotype: Its specificity is not known.

With the Oncomine TCR Beta short-read assay, DNA from cultured CD4+ T cells was sequenced. TCRdb re-called the PCR reads with MiXCR, one entry per CDR3 protein. The repertoire holds almost 15,000 distinct CDR3 sequences, around 30% seen once, with roughly 16% in the top ten. Sample treatment: roughly ten-day PBMC culture with coronavirus spike peptide pools or control peptides (ViraFEST assay). The V gene is TRBV5-1, the J gene TRBJ1-2; D may be TRBD1 (5 bases). The sample consisted of cultured CD4+ T cells from blood. The receptor was derived from a human donor with COVID-19. CDR3 loop: CASSLGQLNYGYTF. CDR3 bases: TGCGCCAGCAGCTTGGGACAGCTAAACTATGGCTACACCTTC. The full variable domain, its missing parts supplied by reference TRBV5-1 and TRBJ1-2, is KAGVTQTPRYLIKTRGQQVTLSCSPISGHRSVSWYQQTPGQGLQFLFEYFSETQRNKGNFPGRFSGRQFSNSRSEMNVSTLELGDSALYLCASSLGQLNYGYTFGSGTRLTVV.